A selection of T cell receptor beta chains follows, all from one sample in a study of blood T cell repertoires in COVID-19. Clones were sequenced by immunoSEQ multiplex PCR, and TCRdb holds only the in-frame ones, with some missing. The sample lists about 58,000 clones; around nine tenths were seen once. Sequencing was performed on peripheral blood. The receptors here all came from a woman aged 55-69 years with active COVID-19. CDR3s include the opening cysteine and the closing phenylalanine or tryptophan. The D gene is left open where the match is weak. For some rows the clone size is stated as once, few or many, or as a class when expanded; others skip it.

V: TRBV4-1; D: NA; length: 16; size: NA; J: TRBJ1-6; CDR3: CASSQARGSYNSPLHF; DNA: TGCGCCAGCAGCCAAGCCAGGGGCTCCTATAATTCACCCCTCCACTTT
V: TRBV9; D: NA; length: 15; size: NA; J: TRBJ2-6; CDR3: CASSSTGSGANVLTF; DNA: TGTGCCAGCAGCAGTACAGGATCTGGGGCCAACGTCCTGACTTTC
V: TRBV11-2; D: NA; length: 17; size: NA; J: TRBJ1-5; CDR3: CASSPGGGRLVGQPQHF; DNA: TGTGCCAGCAGTCCAGGTGGTGGGAGGTTGGTCGGTCAGCCCCAGCATTTT
V: TRBV5-3; D: TRBD1; length: 15; size: NA; J: TRBJ2-7; CDR3: CARSWGQGLREEQYF; DNA: TGTGCCAGAAGCTGGGGACAGGGCCTTCGAGAAGAGCAGTACTTC
V: TRBV7-2; D: TRBD2; length: 15; size: NA; J: TRBJ2-5; CDR3: CASSFQSGSGETQYF; DNA: TGTGCCAGCAGCTTTCAGAGCGGGAGCGGGGAGACCCAGTACTTC
V: TRBV4-2; D: NA; length: 15; size: NA; J: TRBJ1-4; CDR3: CASSQETGSLEKLFF; DNA: TGTGCCAGCAGCCAAGAAACGGGATCGCTTGAAAAACTGTTTTTT
V: TRBV2; D: TRBD1; length: 13; size: NA; J: TRBJ1-6; CDR3: CASSAGGNSPLHF; DNA: TGTGCCAGCAGTGCAGGGGGCAATTCACCCCTCCACTTT
V: TRBV12-3/TRBV12-4; D: NA; length: 13; size: few; J: TRBJ1-6; CDR3: CASSFRENSPLHF; DNA: TGTGCCAGCAGTTTTCGGGAGAATTCACCCCTCCACTTT
V: TRBV9; D: TRBD2; length: 17; size: NA; J: TRBJ2-3; CDR3: CASSVTIGGGAGDTQYF; DNA: TGTGCCAGCAGCGTAACCATCGGCGGGGGGGCCGGGGATACGCAGTATTTT
V: TRBV9; D: NA; length: 16; size: NA; J: TRBJ2-6; CDR3: CASSSVGGHGANVLTF; DNA: TGTGCCAGCAGCTCCGTGGGGGGGCATGGGGCCAACGTCCTGACTTTC
V: TRBV5-1; D: NA; length: 15; size: NA; J: TRBJ1-2; CDR3: CASSWEGGSNYGYTF; DNA: TGCGCCAGCAGCTGGGAGGGCGGGAGTAACTATGGCTACACCTTC
V: TRBV4-2; D: NA; length: 16; size: NA; J: TRBJ2-2; CDR3: CASSVGGGPDTGELFF; DNA: TGTGCCAGCAGCGTTGGGGGGGGGCCCGACACCGGGGAGCTGTTTTTT
V: TRBV9; D: NA; length: 14; size: NA; J: TRBJ2-2; CDR3: CASSVQGLPGELFF; DNA: TGTGCCAGCAGCGTTCAGGGGCTCCCCGGGGAGCTGTTTTTT
V: TRBV6-5; D: TRBD2; length: 15; size: NA; J: TRBJ2-3; CDR3: CASSRTSGGTDTQYF; DNA: TGTGCCAGCAGTAGGACTAGCGGGGGCACAGATACGCAGTATTTT